This is a list of T cell receptor beta chains from one sample in a study of T cell repertoires in cytomegalovirus infection. TCRdb redid the calling of the reads with MiXCR, one entry per CDR3 protein. The sample holds fewer than 850,000 distinct CDR3 sequences; approximately 32% are singletons and the top ten take around 13%. Their antigen targets remain unknown. The sample in question was cultured CD8+ T cells from PBMCs, obtained from culture after CMV antigen stimulation. These receptors all come from a human donor in good health (CMV status not recorded). Some clones in this sample may be carry-over from other donors' samples. CDR3s include the opening cysteine and the closing phenylalanine or tryptophan. Each record gives: J gene, clone size, V gene, D gene, CDR3 protein, CDR3 DNA. D genes are given only for firm matches. Clone size is shown for a subset of rows, as once, few, many or a class of expanded clone.

>TRBJ2-1|NA|TRBV7-6|NA
CASSLGAVLYNEQFF
TGTGCCAGCAGCTTAGGGGCAGTTCTGTACAATGAGCAGTTCTTC
>TRBJ1-1|NA|TRBV5-1|NA
CASSLVDLNTEAFF
TGCGCCAGCAGCTTGGTAGATTTGAACACTGAAGCTTTCTTT
>TRBJ1-5|medium-sized|TRBV27|TRBD1
CASSRQGRGNQPQHF
TGTGCCAGCAGTAGACAGGGGAGAGGCAATCAGCCCCAGCATTTT
>TRBJ2-1|few|TRBV4-1|NA
CASSQDSSYVEQFF
TGCGCCAGCAGCCAAGATTCTAGCTATGTTGAGCAGTTCTTC
>TRBJ2-2|few|TRBV11-3|TRBD1
CASSSRTGLTGELFF
TGTGCCAGCAGCTCAAGGACAGGGCTCACCGGGGAGCTGTTTTTT
>TRBJ2-3|NA|TRBV6-6|TRBD1
CASSYSTGGLADTQYF
TGTGCCAGCAGTTACTCCACAGGGGGATTGGCAGATACGCAGTATTTT
>TRBJ1-1|NA|TRBV29-1|NA
CRGDRLNTEAFF
TGCAGAGGAGACAGACTGAACACTGAAGCTTTCTTT
>TRBJ2-1|few|TRBV5-4|TRBD2
CASSSLTSGGQEQFF
TGTGCCAGCAGCTCCCTTACTAGCGGGGGACAGGAGCAGTTCTTC
>TRBJ1-2|NA|TRBV9|NA
CASSPNTGRQGYTF
TGTGCCAGCAGCCCCAACACAGGGAGGCAAGGCTACACCTTC
>TRBJ1-2|many|TRBV7-8|NA
CASSGEYGYTF
TGTGCCAGCAGCGGGGAGTATGGCTACACCTTC
>TRBJ1-3|NA|TRBV6-1|NA
CASSVWGSGPYGNTIYF
TGTGCCAGCAGTGTTTGGGGGTCGGGCCCCTATGGAAACACCATATATTTT
>TRBJ1-1|NA|TRBV6-1|NA
CASIGPPLRAFF
TGTGCCAGCATCGGACCCCCGCTGAGAGCTTTCTTT
>TRBJ2-3|NA|TRBV9|TRBD2
CASSAKAGSTDTQYF
TGTGCCAGCAGCGCCAAAGCGGGGAGCACAGATACGCAGTATTTT
>TRBJ2-7|NA|TRBV7-9|NA
CASSLANLPTRSSYEQYF
TGTGCCAGCAGCTTAGCAAACTTGCCTACCCGAAGCTCCTACGAGCAGTACTTC
>TRBJ2-5|once|TRBV6-2/TRBV6-3|TRBD2
CASSYGREGETQYF
TGTGCCAGCAGTTACGGACGGGAGGGGGAGACCCAGTACTTC
>TRBJ2-1|NA|TRBV27|TRBD2
CAVLAGEPPNEQFF
TGTGCCGTCTTAGCGGGGGAGCCCCCCAATGAGCAGTTCTTC
>TRBJ2-1|few|TRBV6-1|NA
CASSQETAYNEQFF
TGTGCCAGCAGTCAGGAAACAGCCTACAATGAGCAGTTCTTC
>TRBJ1-2|NA|TRBV7-4|TRBD1
CASSPQLDRAGYTF
TGTGCCAGCAGCCCCCAGCTTGACAGGGCTGGCTACACCTTC
>TRBJ2-4|few|TRBV29-1|NA
CYIGTKGNIQYF
TGCTACATCGGGACCAAGGGGAACATTCAGTACTTC
>TRBJ1-2|NA|TRBV2|NA
CATTRGADGYTF
TGTGCCACCACCCGCGGGGCTGATGGCTACACCTTC
>TRBJ2-3|many|TRBV4-1|TRBD1
CASSQEGTGTDTQYF
TGCGCCAGCAGCCAGGAGGGGACAGGGACAGATACGCAGTATTTT
>TRBJ2-5|NA|TRBV11-3|NA
CASSPPGPPGETQYF
TGTGCCAGCAGCCCTCCGGGACCTCCGGGGGAGACCCAGTACTTC
>TRBJ1-6|many|TRBV2|NA
CASREGPSGGSPLHF
TGTGCCAGCAGGGAGGGACCATCGGGTGGTTCACCCCTCCACTTT
>TRBJ1-2|few|TRBV27|NA
CASRSTIQGLYGYTF
TGTGCCAGCAGATCAACCATACAGGGTTTGTATGGCTACACCTTC
>TRBJ2-1|NA|TRBV7-9|TRBD2
CASSFLAGGPNNEQFF
TGTGCCAGCAGCTTTTTAGCGGGGGGACCTAACAATGAGCAGTTCTTC
>TRBJ1-2|few|TRBV27|NA
CASKTDRNHYGYTF
TGTGCCAGCAAAACAGACAGGAACCACTATGGCTACACCTTC
>TRBJ1-4|many|TRBV7-2|NA
CASSVGNEKLFF
TGTGCCAGCAGCGTGGGCAACGAAAAACTGTTTTTT
>TRBJ1-6|few|TRBV28|NA
CASSLRVGVSPLHF
TGTGCCAGCAGTTTACGAGTGGGCGTTTCACCCCTCCACTTT
>TRBJ1-1|NA|TRBV13|NA
CASSWGSTQDYMNTEAFF
TGTGCCAGCAGCTGGGGGTCCACACAGGATTACATGAACACTGAAGCTTTCTTT
>TRBJ1-2|NA|TRBV10-3|NA
CAIINSSNYGYTF
TGTGCCATCATTAACAGTTCTAACTATGGCTACACCTTC
>TRBJ1-2|once|TRBV6-6|NA
CASSETHIGGYGYTF
TGTGCCAGCAGTGAGACCCACATCGGAGGCTATGGCTACACCTTC
>TRBJ1-2|NA|TRBV6-2/TRBV6-3|NA
CASSRTGGYGYTF
TGTGCCAGCAGTAGAACAGGAGGATATGGCTACACCTTC